Following are 9 T cell receptor beta chains from one sample sequenced in a study of control samples from healthy donors and cancer patients. Assay: immunoSEQ multiplex PCR; the TCRdb copy retains only in-frame clones and omits some. The data show some 150,000 clones, approximately 91% seen once. Sample: blood. These receptor sequences come from a man aged 25 to 45 in good health.

The CDR3: CASSPMGVNPNTEAFF. DNA for the CDR3: TGTGCCAGCAGTCCAATGGGCGTAAACCCCAACACTGAAGCTTTCTTT. The chain combines TRBV28 with TRBJ1-1; D not certain. The germline V gene has CDR1 MDHEN and CDR2 SYDVKM. The CDR3 covers 16 residues. The V gene lost 5 bases and the J gene lost 2 bases, with 18 bases spanning the gap.

The V gene is TRBV28, the J gene TRBJ1-5; 7 bases are shared with TRBD1. CDR3 length: 15 amino acids. V gave up 5 bases and J gave up 3 bases; unmatched junction bases: 7. CDR1 is MDHEN, CDR2 SYDVKM, per germline. Written as DNA, the CDR3 is TGTGCCAGCAGTACACAGGGGTTGGTCAATCAGCCCCAGCATTTT. Translation gives CASSTQGLVNQPQHF. The full variable domain, its missing parts supplied by reference TRBV28 and TRBJ1-5, is DVKVTQSSRYLVKRTGEKVFLECVQDMDHENMFWYRQDPGLGLRLIYFSYDVKMKEKGDIPEGYSVSREKKERFSLILESASTNQTSMYLCASSTQGLVNQPQHFGDGTRLSIL.

CDR3 sequence reads: CASSLQGPNYGYTF. CDR3 sequence (DNA): TGCGCCAGCAGCCTCCAGGGGCCGAACTATGGCTACACCTTC. The chain uses TRBV5-1 and TRBJ1-2; D may be TRBD1 (6 bases). Between the trimmed V and J ends, which lost 4 bases and 2 bases, there was a span of 12 bases. Germline CDR1 reads SGHRS; CDR2 reads YFSETQ. CDR3 length: 14 amino acids. The variable domain in full, with the rest retrieved from reference TRBV5-1 and TRBJ1-2, is KAGVTQTPRYLIKTRGQQVTLSCSPISGHRSVSWYQQTPGQGLQFLFEYFSETQRNKGNFPGRFSGRQFSNSRSEMNVSTLELGDSALYLCASSLQGPNYGYTFGSGTRLTVV.

The rearrangement links TRBV6-1 to TRBJ1-2; no clear D. In germline, CDR1 is MNHNS, CDR2 SASEGT. This CDR3 contains 13 residues. Between the trimmed V and J ends, which lost 0 bases and 2 bases, there was a span of 4 bases. CDR3 region: CASSEATNYGYTF. DNA for the CDR3: TGTGCCAGCAGTGAAGCGACAAACTATGGCTACACCTTC.

V and J are TRBV30 and TRBJ2-1; D is uncertain. V shed 0 bases and J shed 4 bases, with 10 bases lying between them. CDR1 and CDR2 from the germline V gene are GTSNPN and SVGIG (reference sequence). The length of the CDR3 is 14 residues. CDR3 loop: CAWSVGDDYNEQFF. For the CDR3, the DNA is TGTGCCTGGAGTGTGGGTGACGATTACAATGAGCAGTTCTTC.

V and J are TRBV28 and TRBJ1-6, with D hard to call. This CDR3 comprises 13 residues. V lost 7 bases and J lost 4, with 8 bases in between. CDR1 and CDR2 (germline): MDHEN, SYDVKM. CDR3 region: CASIWGYNSPLHF. As DNA, the CDR3 is TGTGCCAGCATATGGGGATATAATTCACCCCTCCACTTT.

The J gene is TRBJ1-1, the V gene TRBV12-3 or TRBV12-4; 7 bases match TRBD1. The length of the CDR3 is 13 residues. The ends lost 5 bases at V and 4 bases at J; junction bases unmatched: 4. DNA for the CDR3: TGTGCCAGCAGTAGGCAGGGGGGCACTGAAGCTTTCTTT. Translated, it gives CASSRQGGTEAFF.

The DNA of the CDR3 is TGTGCCAGCAGCTTCATGTGGGCGTTGAGGGACTATGGCTACACCTTC. It translates to CASSFMWALRDYGYTF. This rearrangement joins TRBV7-9 to TRBJ1-2; no clear D. The CDR3 consists of 16 residues. Trimming removed 3 bases at V and 3 bases at J, with 17 bases between. CDR1 is SEHNR and CDR2 is FQNEAQ in the germline V gene (reference sequence).

The chain joins TRBV5-4 to TRBJ1-3, with 9 bases identical to TRBD1. The CDR3 covers 13 residues. J was trimmed by 4 bases and V by 5 bases; bases with no gene match: 1. Germline-derived CDR1 and CDR2 are SGHNT and YYREEE (reference sequence). CDR3: CASRGQGGNTIYF. The CDR3 DNA reads TGTGCCAGCAGGGGACAGGGAGGAAACACCATATATTTT.